Shown below are 17 T cell receptor beta chains from a single sample sequenced in a study of STAT5B mutations in CD4+ large granular lymphocyte leukemia. Sequencing used immunoSEQ multiplex PCR; TCRdb keeps in-frame clones, though not all of them. The data contain over 30,000 clones, about 85% of them seen just once; the ten biggest clones take up around 3.3%. Sequencing was done on a sample of CD4+ T cells from blood buffy coats. The receptors stem from a human donor in good health.

The CDR3 DNA follows: TGTGCCATGTCACAGGGAGTTAACACTGAAGCTTTCTTT. Translating it yields CAMSQGVNTEAFF. The chain is built from TRBV18 and TRBJ1-1, with a tentative D call TRBD1 (6 bases). V was cut by 10 bases and J by 2 bases, with 14 bases left in between. The CDR3 runs 13 residues. Germline V gives CDR1 KGHSH, CDR2 LQKENI. The full variable domain, rest sourced from reference TRBV18 and TRBJ1-1, is NAGVMQNPRHLVRRRGQEARLRCSPMKGHSHVYWYRQLPEEGLKFMVYLQKENIIDESGMPKERFSAEFPKEGPSILRIQQVVRGDSAAYFCAMSQGVNTEAFFGQGTRLTVV.

Only one count was recorded for this clone. The chain links TRBV6-5 to TRBJ1-5, with D unresolved. This CDR3 has 15 residues. CDR1 is MNHEY, CDR2 SVGAGI, per germline. V lost 2 bases to trimming and J lost 3 bases, with 11 bases between them. The CDR3 sequence is CASSYGPRPNQPQHF. DNA of the CDR3: TGTGCCAGCAGTTACGGCCCTCGCCCCAATCAGCCCCAGCATTTT.

The chain is built from TRBV7-7 and TRBJ2-6; 7 nucleotides match TRBD1. Unmatched junction bases numbered 7, after V lost 5 bases and J lost 0 bases. The germline gives CDR1 SSHAT, CDR2 FNYEAQ (reference sequence). The CDR3 extends over 17 amino acids. The CDR3 DNA follows: TGTGCCAGCAGCAAAGGGACAGCCCACTCTGGGGCCAACGTCCTGACTTTC. Protein sequence: CASSKGTAHSGANVLTF. Full variable domain (remainder filled in from reference TRBV7-7 and TRBJ2-6): GAGVSQSPRYKVTKRGQDVTLRCDPISSHATLYWYQQALGQGPEFLTYFNYEAQPDKSGLPSDRFSAERPEGSISTLTIQRTEQRDSAMYRCASSKGTAHSGANVLTFGAGSRLTVL.

The chain couples TRBV10-3 to TRBJ2-7; 9 positions agree with TRBD2. The length of the CDR3 is 15 residues. Germline values: CDR1 ENHRY, CDR2 SYGVKD. Trimming removed 2 bases from V and 5 bases from J; junction bases left unmatched: 7. CDR3 sequence (DNA): TGTGCCATCAGTGAGGTCCCGGGACTAGCAAACGAGCAGTACTTC. It specifies CAISEVPGLANEQYF.

The chain joins TRBV21-1 to TRBJ1-1. TRBV21-1 is flagged as a pseudogene. The CDR3 sequence is 15 residues long. CDR3 in amino acids: CASSTWQGLGTEAFF. CDR3 nucleotide sequence: TGTGCCAGCAGCACCTGGCAGGGACTGGGCACTGAAGCTTTCTTT.

The chain combines TRBV11-2 with TRBJ2-7; possibly TRBD1 or TRBD2 for D (5 bases each). Looked up from germline, CDR1 is SGHAT and CDR2 is FQNNGV. Trimming cost V 5 bases and J 2 bases, with 10 bases left between them. The CDR3 has 13 residues. In DNA form, the CDR3 reads TGTGCCAGCAGCCCCCCGGGACCCTACGAGCAGTACTTC. Protein product: CASSPPGPYEQYF.

The chain joins TRBV4-3 to TRBJ2-2; D possibly corresponds to TRBD1 (7 bases). This CDR3 has 14 amino acids. Deletions cut 6 bases from V and 4 bases from J, with 12 bases between. From germline, CDR1 is LGHNA and CDR2 YSLEER. As DNA, the CDR3 is TGCGCCAGCAGTCGACAGGGAGGCACCGGGGAGCTGTTTTTT. Amino acids: CASSRQGGTGELFF.

This sequence joins TRBV2 and TRBJ1-5; unclear D gene. The germline V gene has CDR1 SNHLY and CDR2 FYNNEI. V lost 3 bases to trimming and J lost 0 bases, with 6 bases between them. This CDR3 comprises 14 residues. The CDR3 reads CASSEPYSNQPQHF. CDR3 sequence (DNA): TGTGCCAGCAGTGAGCCCTATAGCAATCAGCCCCAGCATTTT. The variable domain in full, completed from reference TRBV2 and TRBJ1-5, reads EPEVTQTPSHQVTQMGQEVILRCVPISNHLYFYWYRQILGQKVEFLVSFYNNEISEKSEIFDDQFSVERPDGSNFTLKIRSTKLEDSAMYFCASSEPYSNQPQHFGDGTRLSIL.

The genes are TRBV7-9 and TRBJ2-1; 8 positions agree with TRBD2. V dropped 4 bases and J dropped 7; count of bases not matched to a gene: 9. The germline V gene has CDR1 SEHNR and CDR2 FQNEAQ (reference sequence). The CDR3 has 15 residues. This CDR3 is CASSSEGTSSNEQFF. DNA of the CDR3: TGTGCCAGCAGCTCAGAGGGGACTAGTAGTAATGAGCAGTTCTTC. The full variable domain, rest sourced from reference TRBV7-9 and TRBJ2-1, is DTGVSQNPRHKITKRGQNVTFRCDPISEHNRLYWYRQTLGQGPEFLTYFQNEAQLEKSRLLSDRFSAERPKGSFSTLEIQRTEQGDSAMYLCASSSEGTSSNEQFFGPGTRLTVL.

The chain carries TRBV5-1 and TRBJ2-7; a possible D gene is TRBD1 (6 bases). The CDR3 totals 15 residues. Trimming cost V 1 base and J 0 bases, with 11 bases left between them. The germline V gene encodes CDR1 SGHRS and CDR2 YFSETQ. CDR3 in amino acids: CASSLTPGHSYEQYF. As DNA, the CDR3 is TGCGCCAGCAGCTTGACTCCGGGACACTCCTACGAGCAGTACTTC.

The CDR3 here is CASSPGTENEKLFF. CDR3 DNA sequence: TGTGCCAGTAGTCCCGGGACGGAGAATGAAAAACTGTTTTTT. The chain employs TRBV19 and TRBJ1-4; weak D call: TRBD1 (5 bases). Trimming removed 5 bases from V and 5 bases from J, with 12 bases in between. The CDR3 has 14 amino acids. Germline CDR1 reads LNHDA; CDR2 reads SQIVND (reference sequence).

The CDR3 DNA sequence: TGTGCCAGCAGTGAAGGGGGGGGTTTGGGCTACGAGCAGTACTTC. It encodes CASSEGGGLGYEQYF. The chain is built from TRBV25-1 and TRBJ2-7; 7 positions match TRBD2. The CDR3 is 15 amino acids. Germline V CDR1 and CDR2: MGHDK, SYGVNS. V was clipped by 2 bases and J by 3 bases; unmatched bases: 7.

This clone was seen more than once but under ten times. The chain combines TRBV5-1 with TRBJ2-7; 8 bases align to TRBD1. Unmatched junction bases numbered 11, after V lost 3 bases and J lost 6 bases. Germline V lookup: CDR1 SGHRS, CDR2 YFSETQ. The CDR3 contains 15 residues. The CDR3 sequence: CASSSGQGAFSEQYF. DNA for the CDR3: TGCGCCAGCAGCTCCGGACAGGGAGCTTTCTCCGAGCAGTACTTC.

The J gene is TRBJ2-2, the V gene TRBV12-5; D possibly uses TRBD1 or TRBD2 (7 bases each). V lost 3 bases and J 0 bases, leaving 14 bases between the germline ends. The CDR3 consists of 17 residues. The germline CDR1 and CDR2 sequences are LGHNT and FRNRAP. The DNA for the CDR3 is TGTGCTAGTGGTTTCGGGCAGGGGGGGTCGAACACCGGGGAGCTGTTTTTT. It encodes CASGFGQGGSNTGELFF.

This chain joins TRBV7-9 and TRBJ2-7; 7 nucleotides align to TRBD1. CDR1 is SEHNR, CDR2 FQNEAQ, per germline (reference sequence). The V gene end was trimmed by 6 bases and the J gene end by 3 bases; junction bases not matched to a gene: 8. The CDR3 contains 14 residues. CDR3 sequence (DNA): TGTGCCAGCAGACCCAGGGGGAACGTCTACGAGCAGTACTTC. Amino acid sequence: CASRPRGNVYEQYF.

The chain employs TRBV18 and TRBJ2-3; the D gene is possibly TRBD2 (6 bases). Germline loops: CDR1 KGHSH, CDR2 LQKENI. Trimming took off 3 bases at V and 3 bases at J, with 7 bases between the two ends. There are 13 residues in the CDR3. The CDR3, as DNA: TGTGCCAGCTCACCGGGACTGACAGATACGCAGTATTTT. Protein: CASSPGLTDTQYF. Full variable domain (missing parts from reference TRBV18 and TRBJ2-3): NAGVMQNPRHLVRRRGQEARLRCSPMKGHSHVYWYRQLPEEGLKFMVYLQKENIIDESGMPKERFSAEFPKEGPSILRIQQVVRGDSAAYFCASSPGLTDTQYFGPGTRLTVL.

The V and J genes are TRBV19 and TRBJ1-1, with 8 nucleotides matching TRBD1. Germline V gene data show CDR1 as LNHDA and CDR2 as SQIVND (reference sequence). The junction had 3 bases not matched to a gene; V was cut back by 2 bases and J by 1 base. The CDR3 is made up of 15 amino acids. This CDR3 reads CASSITGGENTEAFF. The CDR3 DNA is TGTGCCAGTAGTATAACAGGGGGAGAGAACACTGAAGCTTTCTTT.